This TCR beta chain came from a study of technical replicates of blood from several donors. Data came from immunoSEQ multiplex PCR; TCRdb stores just in-frame clones and leaves some out. The sample has 70,000 to 85,000 clones; approximately 90% are singletons. The V gene's germline CDR1 is ENHRY and CDR2 SYGVKD. V was pared by 4 bases and J by 5 bases, with 9 bases between. This CDR3 has 13 residues. This sequence originates from a human donor in good health. Sample: T cells isolated from PBMCs. This chain joins TRBV10-3 and TRBJ1-5; no firm D call. This CDR3 reads CAISGTGDQPQHF. In DNA form, the CDR3 reads TGTGCCATCAGTGGGACGGGAGATCAGCCCCAGCATTTT.